This TCR beta chain was sequenced in a study of Ad26.COV2.S vaccination and SARS-CoV-2 variants. Broader study findings: Vaccinated and placebo-treated recipients had similar non-spike TCR breadth.

V dropped 0 bases and J dropped 5 bases, with 11 bases sitting between them. CDR3 length: 14 amino acids. Looked up from germline, CDR1 is SGHNT and CDR2 is YYREEE (reference sequence). The protocol was immunoSEQ multiplex PCR, while the TCRdb copy is restricted to in-frame clones and leaves out a portion. The data show around 350,000 clones, 92% seen once. Concerning this clone: Its target is unknown.

The sample consisted of peripheral blood, taken after recovery from COVID-19. The origin of this receptor is a human donor who had recovered from COVID-19. The rearrangement uses TRBV5-4 and TRBJ2-5; no definite D call. The CDR3: CASSLGHSPETQYF. CDR3 coding DNA: TGTGCCAGCAGCTTGGGGCACTCCCCCGAGACCCAGTACTTC.